This is a list of T cell receptor beta chains from one sample in a study of identical twins. TCRdb reanalysed the 5' RACE reads using MiXCR and keeps one entry per CDR3 protein. The sample carries roughly 1.6 million distinct CDR3 sequences, less than 40% recorded once. The sample comprised cord blood. The receptors shown here come from a newborn girl in good health. Both conserved end residues are part of each CDR3. Fields, in order: CDR3 length, V gene, D gene, clone size, J gene, CDR3 DNA, CDR3 protein. The D gene is left open where the match is weak. The listing skips clone size in some rows; elsewhere it reads once, few, many or a size class.

15	TRBV7-2	NA	NA	TRBJ1-4	TGTGCCAGCAGTACAACCGGGACAAGGACTGAAAAACTGTTTTTT	CASSTTGTRTEKLFF
17	TRBV5-6	TRBD1	few	TRBJ2-7	TGTGCCAGCAGCTTATCACTTCTACGGGACAGGGGACATGAGCAGTACTTC	CASSLSLLRDRGHEQYF
14	TRBV3-1	TRBD1	NA	TRBJ2-7	TGTGCCAGCAGCCAAGTCACGACAGGGTACGAGCAGTACTTC	CASSQVTTGYEQYF
13	TRBV30	NA	few	TRBJ1-5	TGTGCCTGGAGTTACCAGAACAATCAGCCCCAGCATTTT	CAWSYQNNQPQHF
17	TRBV3-1	TRBD2	few	TRBJ2-3	TGTGCCAGCAGCTTCCGACTAGCGGGGGATCGCACAGATACGCAGTATTTT	CASSFRLAGDRTDTQYF
14	TRBV7-2	NA	NA	TRBJ2-3	TGTGCCAGCAGCCCTCTTCCGCGGTCAGATACGCAGTATTTT	CASSPLPRSDTQYF
16	TRBV12-3/TRBV12-4	NA	few	TRBJ2-1	TGTGCCAGCAGTTCCTTCCCGGCAGGGTCGTTCGATGAGCAGTTCTTC	CASSSFPAGSFDEQFF
18	TRBV15	TRBD1	few	TRBJ1-2	TGTGCCACCAGCAGAGGGCCATTTCGGACAGGGGGAAACTATGGCTACACCTTC	CATSRGPFRTGGNYGYTF
15	TRBV7-2	NA	NA	TRBJ2-4	TGTGCCAGCAGCTTAGTGGCGAAAGCCAAAAACATTCAGTACTTC	CASSLVAKAKNIQYF
16	TRBV3-1	NA	NA	TRBJ2-7	TGTGCCAGCAGCGAAGGGTATTACAGGGCAGCCTACGAGCAGTACTTC	CASSEGYYRAAYEQYF
15	TRBV7-2	NA	NA	TRBJ2-1	TGTGCCAGCAGCCTCGCTCAGCTAACTAGCAATGAGCAGTTCTTC	CASSLAQLTSNEQFF
16	TRBV4-1	TRBD1	NA	TRBJ2-2	TGCGCCAGCAGCCCTGTTCGGGGACAGCGCACCGGGGAGCTGTTTTTT	CASSPVRGQRTGELFF
15	TRBV5-1	TRBD2	NA	TRBJ2-1	TGCGCCAGCAGCTTAACACTAGCGGGGGACGGTGAGCAGTTCTTC	CASSLTLAGDGEQFF
14	TRBV12-3/TRBV12-4	TRBD1	few	TRBJ1-2	TGTGCCAGCAGTTTAGCTGGACAGGGGGGAGGCTACACCTTC	CASSLAGQGGGYTF
15	TRBV20-1	TRBD1	few	TRBJ2-1	TGCAGTGCTAGATCCCGACAGGGCACCTACAATGAGCAGTTCTTC	CSARSRQGTYNEQFF
13	TRBV27	NA	once	TRBJ2-7	TGTGCCAGCAGCCCTCGACGTCGGCACGAGCAGTACTTC	CASSPRRRHEQYF
16	TRBV5-1	NA	NA	TRBJ2-7	TGCGCCAGCAGCTTGGCTATAGGCCCACAAACCTGCGAGCAGTACTTC	CASSLAIGPQTCEQYF
13	TRBV24-1	NA	NA	TRBJ2-5	TGTGCCACCAGTGATTTGGGGACGGGGGAGCAGTACTTC	CATSDLGTGEQYF
18	TRBV28	TRBD2	NA	TRBJ2-7	TGTGCCAGCAGTTTCGGTCTAGCGGGAGGGACAAAACCCTACGAGCAGTACTTC	CASSFGLAGGTKPYEQYF
17	TRBV7-9	NA	few	TRBJ1-1	TGTGCCAGCAGCTTAGCGCTGGGTACAGGGAGGAGCACTGAAGCTTTCTTT	CASSLALGTGRSTEAFF
15	TRBV24-1	NA	NA	TRBJ1-5	TGTGCCACCAGTGATAACACGTATAGCAATCAGCCCCAGCATTTT	CATSDNTYSNQPQHF
18	TRBV14	NA	NA	TRBJ1-1	TGTGCCAGCAGCCAACGCCGTTTAAGTGGGACCGGCCCGGATGAAGCTTTCTTT	CASSQRRLSGTGPDEAFF
14	TRBV5-1	NA	few	TRBJ2-7	TGCGCCACCACCTCCGGGCCCGGGTCCTACGAGCAGTACTTC	CATTSGPGSYEQYF
13	TRBV10-3	NA	many	TRBJ2-7	TGTGCCATCAGTGATCCCGCGCGGCGCGAGCAGTACTTC	CAISDPARREQYF